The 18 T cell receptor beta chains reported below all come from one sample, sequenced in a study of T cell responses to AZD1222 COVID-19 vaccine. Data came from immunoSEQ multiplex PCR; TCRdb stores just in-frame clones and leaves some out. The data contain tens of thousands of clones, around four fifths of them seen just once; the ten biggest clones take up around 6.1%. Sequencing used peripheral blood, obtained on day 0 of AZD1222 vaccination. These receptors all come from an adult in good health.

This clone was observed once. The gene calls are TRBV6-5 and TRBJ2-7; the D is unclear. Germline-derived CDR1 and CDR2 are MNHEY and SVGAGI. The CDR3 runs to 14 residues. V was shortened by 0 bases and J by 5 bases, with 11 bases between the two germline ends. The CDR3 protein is CASSYSNGRDEQYF. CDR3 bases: TGTGCCAGCAGTTACTCTAACGGTCGGGACGAGCAGTACTTC.

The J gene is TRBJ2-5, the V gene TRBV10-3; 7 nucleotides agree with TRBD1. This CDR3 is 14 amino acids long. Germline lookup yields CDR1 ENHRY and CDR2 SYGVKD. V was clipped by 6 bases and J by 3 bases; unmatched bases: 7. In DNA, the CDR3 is TGTGCCATCAGCGACAGGGATTTTAAAGAGACCCAGTACTTC. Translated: CAISDRDFKETQYF.

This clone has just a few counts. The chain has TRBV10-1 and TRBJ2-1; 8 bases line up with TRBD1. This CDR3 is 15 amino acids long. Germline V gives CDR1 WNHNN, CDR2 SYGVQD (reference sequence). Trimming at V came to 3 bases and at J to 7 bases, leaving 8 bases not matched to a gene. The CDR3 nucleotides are TGCGCCAGCAGTGACTTCCAGGGGGCTGGAAATGAGCAGTTCTTC. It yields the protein CASSDFQGAGNEQFF.

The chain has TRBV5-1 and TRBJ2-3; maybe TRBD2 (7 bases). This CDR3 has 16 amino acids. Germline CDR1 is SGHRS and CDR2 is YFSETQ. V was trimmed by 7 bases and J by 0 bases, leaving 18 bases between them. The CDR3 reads CASSWQGGASTDTQYF. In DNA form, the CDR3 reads TGCGCCAGCTCTTGGCAAGGGGGGGCGAGCACAGATACGCAGTATTTT.

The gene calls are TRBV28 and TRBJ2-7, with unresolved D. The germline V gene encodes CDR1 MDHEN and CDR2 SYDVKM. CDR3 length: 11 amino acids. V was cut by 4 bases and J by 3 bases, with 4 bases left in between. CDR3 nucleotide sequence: TGTGCCAGCAGTTCCGTCTACGAGCAGTACGTC. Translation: CASSSVYEQYV.

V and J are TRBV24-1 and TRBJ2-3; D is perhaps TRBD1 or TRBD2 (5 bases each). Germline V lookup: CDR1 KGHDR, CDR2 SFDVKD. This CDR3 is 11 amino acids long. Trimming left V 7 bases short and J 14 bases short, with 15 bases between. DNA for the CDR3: TGTGCCACCAGCACCGGGACCCGAGTGTATTTT. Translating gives CATSTGTRVYF.

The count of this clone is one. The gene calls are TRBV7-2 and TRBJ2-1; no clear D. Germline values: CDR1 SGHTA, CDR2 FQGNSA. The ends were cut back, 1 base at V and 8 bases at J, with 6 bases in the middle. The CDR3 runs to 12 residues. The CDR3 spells CASSLGLHEQFF. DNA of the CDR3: TGTGCCAGCAGCTTAGGTCTCCATGAGCAGTTCTTC.

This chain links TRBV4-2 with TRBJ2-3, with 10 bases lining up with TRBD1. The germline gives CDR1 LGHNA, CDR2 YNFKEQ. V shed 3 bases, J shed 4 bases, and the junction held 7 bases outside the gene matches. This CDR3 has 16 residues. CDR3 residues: CASSQWDRGAADTQYF. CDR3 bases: TGTGCCAGCAGCCAGTGGGACAGGGGAGCAGCAGATACGCAGTATTTT.

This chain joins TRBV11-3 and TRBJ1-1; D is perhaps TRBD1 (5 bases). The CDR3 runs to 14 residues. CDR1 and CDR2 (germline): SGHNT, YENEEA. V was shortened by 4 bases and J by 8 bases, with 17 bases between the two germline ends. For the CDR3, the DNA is TGTGCCAGCAGCTCCCCCTCCCAGCCAGGGGAAGCTTTCTTT. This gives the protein CASSSPSQPGEAFF.

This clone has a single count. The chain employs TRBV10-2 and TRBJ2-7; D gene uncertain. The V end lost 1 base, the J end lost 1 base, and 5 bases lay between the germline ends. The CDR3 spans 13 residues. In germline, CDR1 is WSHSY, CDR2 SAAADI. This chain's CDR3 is CASSELPSYEQYF. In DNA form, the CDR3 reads TGCGCCAGCAGTGAGTTACCGTCCTACGAGCAGTACTTC.

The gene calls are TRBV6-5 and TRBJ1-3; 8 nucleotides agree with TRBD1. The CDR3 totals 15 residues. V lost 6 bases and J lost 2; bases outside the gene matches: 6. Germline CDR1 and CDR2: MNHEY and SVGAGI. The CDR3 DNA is TGTGCCAGCAGCCTGGACAGGGACCCTGGAAACACCATATATTTT. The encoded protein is CASSLDRDPGNTIYF.

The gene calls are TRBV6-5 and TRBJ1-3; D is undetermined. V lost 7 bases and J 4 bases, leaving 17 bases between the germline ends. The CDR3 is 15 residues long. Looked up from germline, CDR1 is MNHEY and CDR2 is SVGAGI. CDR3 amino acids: CASTKIGPLGNTIYF. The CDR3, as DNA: TGTGCCAGCACTAAGATTGGTCCTCTGGGAAACACCATATATTTT.

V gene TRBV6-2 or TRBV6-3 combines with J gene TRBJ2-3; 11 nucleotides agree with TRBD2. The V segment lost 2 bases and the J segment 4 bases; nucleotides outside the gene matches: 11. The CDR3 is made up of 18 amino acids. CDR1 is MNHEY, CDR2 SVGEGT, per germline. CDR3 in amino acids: CASSYGGTSGFGSDTQYF. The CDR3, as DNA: TGTGCCAGCAGTTACGGCGGGACTAGCGGTTTTGGTTCAGATACGCAGTATTTT.

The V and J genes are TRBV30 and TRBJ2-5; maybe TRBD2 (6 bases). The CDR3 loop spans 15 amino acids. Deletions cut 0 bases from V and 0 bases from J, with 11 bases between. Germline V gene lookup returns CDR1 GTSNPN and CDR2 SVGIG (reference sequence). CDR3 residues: CAWSVGGGYQETQYF. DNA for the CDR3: TGTGCCTGGAGTGTAGGCGGAGGGTACCAAGAGACCCAGTACTTC.

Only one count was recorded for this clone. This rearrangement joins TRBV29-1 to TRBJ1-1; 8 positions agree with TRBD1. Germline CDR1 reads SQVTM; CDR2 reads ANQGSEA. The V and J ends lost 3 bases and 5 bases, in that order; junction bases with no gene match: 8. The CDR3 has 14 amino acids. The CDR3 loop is CSVDMAGGPTEAFF. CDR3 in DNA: TGCAGCGTTGATATGGCAGGGGGCCCGACTGAAGCTTTCTTT.

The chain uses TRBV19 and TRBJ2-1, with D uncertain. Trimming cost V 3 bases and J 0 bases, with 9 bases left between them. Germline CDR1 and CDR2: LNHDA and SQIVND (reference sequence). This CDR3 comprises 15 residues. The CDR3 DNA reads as TGTGCCAGTAGTATCTTTTTTAGCTCCTACAATGAGCAGTTCTTC. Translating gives CASSIFFSSYNEQFF.

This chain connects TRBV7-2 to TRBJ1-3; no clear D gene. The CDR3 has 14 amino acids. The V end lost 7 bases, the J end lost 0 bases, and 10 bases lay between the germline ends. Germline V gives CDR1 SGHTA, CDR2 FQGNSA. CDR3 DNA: TGTGCCAGCACCTGGGCTAGCTCTGGAAACACCATATATTTT. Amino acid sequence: CASTWASSGNTIYF.

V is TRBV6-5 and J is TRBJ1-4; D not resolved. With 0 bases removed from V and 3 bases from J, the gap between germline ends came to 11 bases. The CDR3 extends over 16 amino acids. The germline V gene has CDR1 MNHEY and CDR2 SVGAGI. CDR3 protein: CASSYSIWWSNEKLFF. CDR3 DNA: TGTGCCAGCAGTTACTCTATTTGGTGGTCTAATGAAAAACTGTTTTTT.